These T cell receptor beta chains were read from a single sample in a study of post-analysis software for immune sequencing data. Each CDR3 protein is one row after TCRdb ran MiXCR on the PCR reads. The sample gives 450,000 to 700,000 distinct CDR3 sequences, around 44% of which show up once; approximately 1.7% is in the top ten. The specimen sequenced was blood. The origin of the receptors is a girl aged 5-17 years with multiple sclerosis. Each CDR3 is given with its conserved first and last residue. Fields, in order: clone size, J gene, D gene, V gene, CDR3 protein, CDR3 DNA. The D gene is left open where the match is weak. Rows give clone size only sometimes, using once, few, many, or a class for an expanded clone.

size: -
J: TRBJ2-3
D: -
V: TRBV7-2
CDR3: CASSLRDDTDTQYF
DNA: TGTGCCAGCAGCTTAAGGGACGACACAGATACGCAGTATTTT

size: -
J: TRBJ2-7
D: TRBD1
V: TRBV6-1
CDR3: CASSEGTGPYEQYF
DNA: TGTGCCAGCAGTGAAGGGACAGGGCCCTACGAGCAGTACTTC

size: -
J: TRBJ2-5
D: -
V: TRBV6-5
CDR3: CASSYLPVRGQETQYF
DNA: TGTGCCAGCAGTTACCTACCAGTCCGGGGCCAAGAGACCCAGTACTTC

size: -
J: TRBJ2-1
D: TRBD2
V: TRBV10-3
CDR3: CAISDMAGGGGNEQFF
DNA: TGTGCCATCAGTGATATGGCGGGAGGTGGGGGCAATGAGCAGTTCTTC

size: few
J: TRBJ2-6
D: -
V: TRBV12-3/TRBV12-4
CDR3: CASSSTYGAGANVLTF
DNA: TGTGCCAGCAGTTCTACGTACGGGGCTGGGGCCAACGTCCTGACTTTC

size: -
J: TRBJ2-3
D: -
V: TRBV30
CDR3: CAWRQVVSDTQYF
DNA: TGTGCCTGGAGGCAGGTGGTATCAGATACGCAGTATTTT

size: few
J: TRBJ2-5
D: TRBD2
V: TRBV20-1
CDR3: CSARGGIETQYF
DNA: TGCAGTGCAAGGGGAGGGATCGAGACCCAGTACTTC

size: -
J: TRBJ1-6
D: -
V: TRBV2
CDR3: CASLLVSSYNSPLHF
DNA: TGTGCCAGCCTTCTAGTCAGCTCCTATAATTCACCCCTCCACTTT

size: -
J: TRBJ1-2
D: -
V: TRBV29-1
CDR3: CTVEQGSAYGYTF
DNA: TGCACCGTTGAGCAGGGATCGGCCTATGGCTACACCTTC

size: -
J: TRBJ1-5
D: -
V: TRBV5-1
CDR3: CASSSDGDSNQPQHF
DNA: TGCGCCAGCAGCTCCGACGGAGATAGCAATCAGCCCCAGCATTTT

size: many
J: TRBJ1-2
D: -
V: TRBV12-3/TRBV12-4
CDR3: CASSWGGKANYGYTF
DNA: TGTGCCAGCAGTTGGGGGGGGAAGGCAAACTATGGCTACACCTTC

size: -
J: TRBJ2-7
D: -
V: TRBV4-1
CDR3: CASSQAWTVFSEQYF
DNA: TGCGCCAGCAGCCAAGCATGGACGGTATTCAGCGAGCAGTACTTC

size: -
J: TRBJ2-3
D: -
V: TRBV29-1
CDR3: CSVERRAAVTDTQYF
DNA: TGCAGCGTTGAGCGGAGGGCCGCGGTTACAGATACGCAGTATTTT

size: -
J: TRBJ2-3
D: -
V: TRBV3-1
CDR3: CASSQMSGATDTQYF
DNA: TGTGCCAGCAGCCAAATGTCTGGGGCTACAGATACGCAGTATTTT

size: few
J: TRBJ2-1
D: TRBD2
V: TRBV7-7
CDR3: CASSLAGGAQYNEQFF
DNA: TGTGCTAGCAGCCTGGCGGGAGGAGCTCAATACAATGAGCAGTTCTTC

size: -
J: TRBJ2-1
D: -
V: TRBV11-2
CDR3: CASSRFWGGGPYNEQFF
DNA: TGTGCCAGCAGCCGGTTTTGGGGAGGGGGTCCTTACAATGAGCAGTTCTTC

size: few
J: TRBJ2-1
D: TRBD1
V: TRBV15
CDR3: CATSSGGQDEQFF
DNA: TGTGCCACCAGCTCCGGGGGACAGGATGAGCAGTTCTTC

size: -
J: TRBJ1-1
D: -
V: TRBV20-1
CDR3: CSAGSGHLNTEAFF
DNA: TGCAGTGCTGGCTCGGGACACTTGAACACTGAAGCTTTCTTT

size: few
J: TRBJ2-3
D: TRBD2
V: TRBV7-9
CDR3: CASSYESGERTDTQYF
DNA: TGTGCCAGCAGCTATGAGAGCGGGGAGCGCACAGATACGCAGTATTTT

size: -
J: TRBJ2-7
D: -
V: TRBV4-2
CDR3: CASSQARHSTSYEQYF
DNA: TGTGCCAGCAGCCAAGCAAGACATTCGACCTCCTACGAGCAGTACTTC

size: -
J: TRBJ1-1
D: TRBD1
V: TRBV29-1
CDR3: CSVGSTGKNTEAFF
DNA: TGCAGCGTTGGGTCGACAGGGAAGAACACTGAAGCTTTCTTT

size: -
J: TRBJ1-2
D: TRBD1
V: TRBV11-3
CDR3: CASSFDGQGDLNYGYTF
DNA: TGTGCCAGCAGCTTTGACGGACAGGGGGATCTTAACTATGGCTACACCTTC

size: once
J: TRBJ2-7
D: -
V: TRBV7-9
CDR3: CASSSPGPEAYEQYF
DNA: TGTGCCAGCAGCTCCCCGGGTCCGGAAGCCTACGAGCAGTACTTC

size: -
J: TRBJ2-1
D: -
V: TRBV7-2
CDR3: CASSPHLEQFF
DNA: TGTGCCAGCAGCCCCCATCTCGAGCAGTTCTTC

size: few
J: TRBJ2-3
D: TRBD2
V: TRBV4-1
CDR3: CASSPRGLAGAADTQYF
DNA: TGCGCCAGCAGCCCCCGAGGGCTAGCGGGGGCCGCAGATACGCAGTATTTT

size: -
J: TRBJ2-1
D: -
V: TRBV7-9
CDR3: CASSLALFYNEQFF
DNA: TGTGCCAGCAGCTTAGCTCTATTCTACAATGAGCAGTTCTTC

size: few
J: TRBJ2-1
D: TRBD2
V: TRBV24-1
CDR3: CATSDPKPTSGHYNEQFF
DNA: TGTGCCACCAGTGACCCAAAACCGACTAGCGGGCACTACAATGAGCAGTTCTTC

size: -
J: TRBJ1-5
D: -
V: TRBV6-5
CDR3: CASSYSRGAGGTLQPQHF
DNA: TGTGCCAGCAGTTACTCCCGAGGGGCGGGAGGTACGCTTCAGCCCCAGCATTTT

size: -
J: TRBJ1-1
D: TRBD1
V: TRBV6-5
CDR3: CASSYRPGTEQNTEAFF
DNA: TGTGCCAGCAGTTACCGTCCCGGGACAGAACAGAACACTGAAGCTTTCTTT

size: few
J: TRBJ2-1
D: TRBD2
V: TRBV7-2
CDR3: CASSLGLGGYNEQFF
DNA: TGTGCCAGCAGCTTGGGACTAGGTGGCTACAATGAGCAGTTCTTC

size: -
J: TRBJ2-7
D: TRBD1
V: TRBV12-3/TRBV12-4
CDR3: CASRGQGPNEQYF
DNA: TGTGCCAGCAGAGGACAGGGTCCTAACGAGCAGTACTTC

size: -
J: TRBJ2-5
D: TRBD1
V: TRBV6-1
CDR3: CASSEGTGAWTQYF
DNA: TGTGCCAGCAGTGAAGGGACAGGGGCTTGGACCCAGTACTTC

size: -
J: TRBJ2-5
D: -
V: TRBV27
CDR3: CAGSDTRSRGTQYF
DNA: TGTGCCGGCAGTGATACCCGATCCCGGGGGACCCAGTACTTC

size: -
J: TRBJ2-1
D: TRBD2
V: TRBV24-1
CDR3: CATSNGREGGPRNEQFF
DNA: TGTGCCACCAGTAATGGTCGTGAGGGAGGGCCGAGGAATGAGCAGTTCTTC

size: -
J: TRBJ2-1
D: -
V: TRBV20-1
CDR3: CSARARDLPYNEQFF
DNA: TGCAGTGCTAGAGCCCGGGACTTACCCTACAATGAGCAGTTCTTC

size: -
J: TRBJ2-3
D: TRBD1
V: TRBV29-1
CDR3: CSVLRDRVTDTQYF
DNA: TGCAGCGTTCTTCGGGACAGGGTAACAGATACGCAGTATTTT

size: -
J: TRBJ2-7
D: -
V: TRBV5-1
CDR3: CASSLGDGTPYEQYF
DNA: TGCGCCAGCAGCTTGGGAGACGGAACCCCCTACGAGCAGTACTTC

size: few
J: TRBJ1-5
D: -
V: TRBV12-3/TRBV12-4
CDR3: CASSLGGATGNQPQHF
DNA: TGTGCCAGCAGTCTGGGGGGGGCAACAGGCAATCAGCCCCAGCATTTT

size: -
J: TRBJ2-7
D: -
V: TRBV3-1
CDR3: CASSQDPRQTKFTYEQYF
DNA: TGTGCCAGCAGCCAAGATCCGCGGCAAACAAAGTTCACCTACGAGCAGTACTTC

size: -
J: TRBJ2-7
D: -
V: TRBV29-1
CDR3: CSADRDGTYEQYF
DNA: TGCAGCGCAGACCGGGACGGAACCTACGAGCAGTACTTC